Listed here are 10 T cell receptor beta chains from one sample, sequenced in a study of blood T cell repertoires in COVID-19. Clones were sequenced by immunoSEQ multiplex PCR, and TCRdb holds only the in-frame ones, with some missing. The sample lists fewer than 150,000 clones, roughly four fifths occurring once. Material: PBMCs or T cells enriched from blood (not recorded which). The receptors come from a man aged 25 to 40 who had recovered from COVID-19.

The J gene is TRBJ1-6, the V gene TRBV2, with 7 positions matching TRBD1. Per the germline V gene, CDR1 is SNHLY and CDR2 is FYNNEI. Trimming at V came to 3 bases and at J to 10 bases, leaving 9 bases not matched to a gene. The CDR3 has 15 residues. Written as DNA, the CDR3 is TGTGCCAGCAGTGAGCTGACAGGGCGGGAATCACCCCTCCACTTT. Residues: CASSELTGRESPLHF.

The chain joins TRBV6-5 to TRBJ1-6; 8 bases agree with TRBD1. V trimming: 10 bases; J trimming: 5 bases; junction bases outside the gene matches: 10. The CDR3 runs 15 residues. Germline V CDR1 and CDR2: MNHEY, SVGAGI. The CDR3 here is CATPDRGDDNSPLHF. Here the CDR3 DNA reads TGTGCCACCCCCGACAGGGGCGATGATAATTCACCCCTCCACTTT.

This chain connects TRBV3-1 (or the pseudogene TRBV3-2) to TRBJ2-7; 10 nucleotides align to TRBD2. The CDR3 runs to 15 residues. V lost 3 bases, J lost 6 bases, and 8 bases stayed unmatched. Germline values: CDR1 LGHDT, CDR2 YNNKEL (reference sequence). The CDR3 coding sequence is TGTGCCAGCAGCCACGATTTAGCGGGAGGCAGCGAGCAGTACTTC. This codes for CASSHDLAGGSEQYF.

DNA for the CDR3: TGTGCCACCAGCACAAGACAGGGCTTGACCGAGCAGTACTTC. Translated, it gives CATSTRQGLTEQYF. This chain links TRBV15 with TRBJ2-7; 7 bases align to TRBD1. CDR3 length equals 14 residues. Germline CDR1 LNHNV, CDR2 YYDKDF (reference sequence). V lost 4 bases to trimming and J lost 6 bases; unmatched junction nucleotides: 9.

The chain employs TRBV6-5 and TRBJ1-5, with D maybe TRBD1 (5 bases). V was shortened by 7 bases and J by 7 bases, with 14 bases between the two germline ends. The CDR3 runs to 13 residues. CDR1 and CDR2 from the germline V gene are MNHEY and SVGAGI. Here the CDR3 DNA reads TGTGCCAGCACCGGGACTGGCCGGCAGCCCCAGCATTTT. This gives the protein CASTGTGRQPQHF.

This clone has a single count. The chain is built from TRBV12-5 and TRBJ2-5; 10 bases align to TRBD1. CDR1 LGHNT and CDR2 FRNRAP come from the germline V gene. The CDR3 covers 13 residues. The V and J ends lost 6 bases and 4 bases, in that order; junction bases with no gene match: 2. CDR3 sequence reads: CASGTGGGETQYF. The CDR3 nucleotides read TGTGCTAGTGGGACAGGGGGCGGAGAGACCCAGTACTTC.

This clone was observed once. The chain employs TRBV5-1 and TRBJ2-1; tentatively, D is TRBD2 (6 bases). The CDR3 spans 15 residues. V was clipped by 1 base and J by 5 bases, with 13 bases between them. Germline CDR1 SGHRS, CDR2 YFSETQ. CDR3 sequence: CASSLMASDHNEQFF. The CDR3 DNA reads as TGCGCCAGCAGCTTGATGGCTAGCGACCACAATGAGCAGTTCTTC.

The genes are TRBV14 and TRBJ1-3; D is unclear. Trimming removed 11 bases at V and 1 base at J, with 18 bases between. This CDR3 is 15 amino acids long. In germline, CDR1 is SGHDN, CDR2 FVKESK. CDR3 amino acids: CAGPQAGLSGNTIYF. In DNA form, the CDR3 reads TGTGCCGGCCCTCAGGCGGGGTTATCTGGAAACACCATATATTTT.

The chain links TRBV3-1 (or the pseudogene TRBV3-2) to TRBJ2-7; D not resolved. V was clipped by 1 base and J by 4 bases, with 8 bases between them. Germline V CDR1 and CDR2: LGHDT, YNNKEL (reference sequence). The length of the CDR3 is 13 residues. CDR3 coding DNA: TGTGCCAGCAGCCAAGGCGGAAAGTACGAGCAGTACTTC. Protein product: CASSQGGKYEQYF.

The chain uses TRBV11-2 and TRBJ2-3; 7 bases line up with TRBD2. The CDR3 is 13 residues long. CDR1 is SGHAT, CDR2 FQNNGV, per germline. The V and J ends lost 5 bases and 1 base, in that order; junction bases with no gene match: 0. CDR3 region: CASSRGGTDTQYF. CDR3 nucleotides: TGTGCCAGCAGCCGGGGGGGCACAGATACGCAGTATTTT.